This T cell receptor beta chain was documented in a study of blood T cell repertoires in COVID-19. About the study: Samples taken during acute and convalescent COVID-19 were collected in the United States, Italy and Spain.

How the authors handled the data: Quantification of nucleated cells was approximated via reference gene primer amplification. TCRdb's table, derived via immunoSEQ multiplex PCR, lists solely in-frame clones and lacks some. V, J and clone size reflect that table, while D and trimming were determined from the DNA. The sample lists about 170,000 clones; 86% were seen once. Input material: peripheral blood. This TCR derives from a middle-aged man with active or convalescent COVID-19.

In nucleotides, the CDR3 is TGTGCTAGTGGTTTTAGCCCCGCTCGCCAAGCTTTCTTT. Translated: CASGFSPARQAFF. The V call is TRBV12-5, the J call TRBJ1-1; D is unresolved. Germline V gene lookup returns CDR1 LGHNT and CDR2 FRNRAP. There are 13 residues in the CDR3. Deletions cut 3 bases from V and 9 bases from J, with 14 bases between.